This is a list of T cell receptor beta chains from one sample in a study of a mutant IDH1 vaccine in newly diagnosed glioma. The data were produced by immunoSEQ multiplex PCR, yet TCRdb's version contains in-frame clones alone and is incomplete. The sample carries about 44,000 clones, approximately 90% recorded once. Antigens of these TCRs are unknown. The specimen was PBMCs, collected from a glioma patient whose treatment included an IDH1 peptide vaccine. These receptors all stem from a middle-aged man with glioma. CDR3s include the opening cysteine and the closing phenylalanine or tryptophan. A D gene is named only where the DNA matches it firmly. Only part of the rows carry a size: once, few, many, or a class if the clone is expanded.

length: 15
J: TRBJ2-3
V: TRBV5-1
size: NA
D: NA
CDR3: CASSRGGGSTDTQYF
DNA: TGCGCCAGCAGCCGAGGGGGAGGGAGCACAGATACGCAGTATTTT

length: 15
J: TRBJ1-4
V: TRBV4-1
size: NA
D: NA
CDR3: CASSQEGSSNEKLFF
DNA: TGCGCCAGCAGCCAAGAAGGTTCCAGTAATGAAAAACTGTTTTTT

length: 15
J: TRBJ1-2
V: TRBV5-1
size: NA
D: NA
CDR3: CASSLEPLFNYGYTF
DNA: TGCGCCAGCAGCTTGGAACCGTTATTTAACTATGGCTACACCTTC

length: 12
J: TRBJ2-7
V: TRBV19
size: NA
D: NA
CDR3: CASRSIYSEQYF
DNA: TGTGCCAGTAGGTCAATCTATAGCGAGCAGTACTTC

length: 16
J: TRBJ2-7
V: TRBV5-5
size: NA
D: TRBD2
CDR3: CASSLFLAESSYEQYF
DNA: TGTGCCAGCAGCTTATTCCTAGCGGAGAGCTCCTACGAGCAGTACTTC

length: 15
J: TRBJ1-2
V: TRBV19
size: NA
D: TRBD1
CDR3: CASSRSSGGNYGYTF
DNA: TGTGCCAGTAGTAGATCATCAGGGGGAAACTATGGCTACACCTTC

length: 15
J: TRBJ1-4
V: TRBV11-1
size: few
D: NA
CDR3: CASSLSQWGNEKLFF
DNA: TGTGCCAGCAGCTTATCACAGTGGGGAAATGAAAAACTGTTTTTT

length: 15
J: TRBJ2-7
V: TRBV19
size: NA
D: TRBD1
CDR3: CASTPGTGVVYEQYF
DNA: TGTGCCAGTACCCCTGGGACAGGGGTCGTTTACGAGCAGTACTTC

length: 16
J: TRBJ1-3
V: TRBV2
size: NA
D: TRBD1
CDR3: CASSEGTGNSGNTIYF
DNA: TGTGCCAGCAGTGAAGGGACAGGGAACTCTGGAAACACCATATATTTT

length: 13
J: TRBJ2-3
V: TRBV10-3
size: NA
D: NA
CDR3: CAISGQGTDTQYF
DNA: TGTGCCATCAGTGGACAGGGCACAGATACGCAGTATTTT

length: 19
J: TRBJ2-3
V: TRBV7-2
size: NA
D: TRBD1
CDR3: CASTKGQGAALSYTDTQYF
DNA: TGTGCCAGCACCAAGGGACAGGGGGCCGCATTATCTTACACAGATACGCAGTATTTT

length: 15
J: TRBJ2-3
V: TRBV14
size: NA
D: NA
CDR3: CASSQGVLSTDTQYF
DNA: TGTGCCAGCAGCCAAGGGGTCCTTAGCACAGATACGCAGTATTTT

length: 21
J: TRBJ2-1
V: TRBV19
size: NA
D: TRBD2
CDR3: CASSRRQGRTSGDGTYNEQFF
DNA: TGTGCCAGTAGTAGGCGGCAGGGACGGACTAGCGGGGACGGGACCTACAATGAGCAGTTCTTC

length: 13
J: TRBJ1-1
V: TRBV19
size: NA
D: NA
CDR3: CASSMTQNTEAFF
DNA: TGTGCCAGTAGTATGACCCAAAACACTGAAGCTTTCTTT

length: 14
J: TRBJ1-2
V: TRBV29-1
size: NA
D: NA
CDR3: CSVVWQAMNYGYTF
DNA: TGCAGCGTTGTCTGGCAGGCCATGAACTATGGCTACACCTTC

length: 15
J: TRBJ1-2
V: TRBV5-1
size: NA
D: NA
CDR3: CASSLVAGSNYGYTF
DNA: TGCGCCAGCAGCTTGGTGGCAGGGAGTAACTATGGCTACACCTTC

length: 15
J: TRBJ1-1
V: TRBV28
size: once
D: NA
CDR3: CASSFGGEGDTEAFF
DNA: TGTGCCAGCAGTTTCGGGGGAGAAGGGGACACTGAAGCTTTCTTT

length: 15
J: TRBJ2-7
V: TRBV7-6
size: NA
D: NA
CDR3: CASSLADMLAYEQYF
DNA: TGTGCCAGCAGCTTAGCAGACATGCTGGCCTACGAGCAGTACTTC

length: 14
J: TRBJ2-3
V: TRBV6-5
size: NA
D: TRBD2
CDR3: CASSYGGGGYTQYF
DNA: TGTGCCAGCAGTTACGGGGGGGGAGGTTATACGCAGTATTTT

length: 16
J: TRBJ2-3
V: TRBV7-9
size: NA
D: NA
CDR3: CASSLVGRVSTDTQYF
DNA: TGTGCCAGCAGCTTAGTAGGCAGGGTCAGCACAGATACGCAGTATTTT

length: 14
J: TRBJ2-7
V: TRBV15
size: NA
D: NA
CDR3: CATSRDGAKHEQYF
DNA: TGTGCCACCAGCAGAGATGGCGCGAAGCACGAGCAGTACTTC

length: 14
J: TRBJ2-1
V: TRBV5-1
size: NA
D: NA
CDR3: CASSLVLVGNEQFF
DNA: TGCGCCAGCAGCTTGGTCTTAGTGGGCAATGAGCAGTTCTTC

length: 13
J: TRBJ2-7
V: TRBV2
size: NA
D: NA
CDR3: CASSGRIAYEQYF
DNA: TGTGCCAGCAGTGGTCGGATCGCCTACGAGCAGTACTTC